This T cell receptor beta chain stems from a study of control samples from healthy donors and cancer patients. Germline V gene data show CDR1 as SQVTM and CDR2 as ANQGSEA. The V and J ends lost 4 bases and 0 bases respectively, with 22 bases between them. The CDR3 contains 17 residues. Produced via immunoSEQ multiplex PCR; TCRdb's table is partial and in-frame only. The sample lists 40,000 to 50,000 clones; over 65% were seen once. The rearrangement links TRBV29-1 to TRBJ2-7; possible D gene TRBD2, 6 bases. The sequenced sample consisted of formalin-fixed, paraffin-embedded tissue. The TCR was taken from a male donor with melanoma. CDR3 DNA: TGCAGCGTTGGGGGCAGACCAACCGGGACTCCCTCCTACGAGCAGTACTTC. This encodes CSVGGRPTGTPSYEQYF.